Shown below are 10 T cell receptor beta chains from a single sample sequenced in a study of high-grade serous ovarian cancer treatment subgroups. The tumor samples were collected prior to definitive surgery or chemotherapy. Libraries were prepared by immunoSEQ multiplex PCR; TCRdb keeps only in-frame clonotypes and omits some of them. The sample shows a few thousand clones, 60% to 80% of them seen only once. Sequencing used tumor tissue. The receptors here all came from a human donor with high-grade serous ovarian cancer.

The genes are TRBV11-2 and TRBJ1-5; D gene ambiguous. The germline V gene has CDR1 SGHAT and CDR2 FQNNGV. Trimming removed 4 bases from V and 0 bases from J, with 10 bases in between. The CDR3 sequence is 15 residues long. DNA for the CDR3: TGTGCCAGCAGCTCAAGCGGATATAGCAATCAGCCCCAGCATTTT. The encoded protein is CASSSSGYSNQPQHF.

The chain uses TRBV5-1 and TRBJ2-7, with unresolved D. The CDR3 sequence is 13 residues long. V was shortened by 2 bases and J by 2 bases, with 8 bases between the two germline ends. The germline CDR1 and CDR2 sequences are SGHRS and YFSETQ. CDR3 residues: CASSFGQTYEQYF. The CDR3 DNA reads as TGCGCCAGCAGCTTTGGGCAGACCTACGAGCAGTACTTC. Filled out from reference TRBV5-1 and TRBJ2-7, the complete variable domain reads KAGVTQTPRYLIKTRGQQVTLSCSPISGHRSVSWYQQTPGQGLQFLFEYFSETQRNKGNFPGRFSGRQFSNSRSEMNVSTLELGDSALYLCASSFGQTYEQYFGPGTRLTVT.

The rearrangement links TRBV20-1 to TRBJ1-2, with TRBD1 identical over 7 bases. The trim removed 6 bases at V and 9 bases at J, leaving 7 bases unmatched. The CDR3 contains 11 residues. Germline loops: CDR1 DFQATT, CDR2 SNEGSKA (reference sequence). The CDR3 region is CSATGSLSYTF. CDR3 bases: TGCAGTGCGACAGGGTCCCTGAGCTACACCTTC.

This clone was detected only once. J is TRBJ1-5 and V is TRBV5-6, with D perhaps matching TRBD1 (6 bases). Per the germline V gene, CDR1 is SGHDT and CDR2 is YYEEEE. The ends were cut back, 1 base at V and 6 bases at J, with 8 bases in the middle. The CDR3 contains 13 residues. CDR3 sequence: CASSLSGAQPQHF. CDR3 nucleotide sequence: TGTGCCAGCAGCTTGTCAGGGGCTCAGCCCCAGCATTTT.

This chain uses TRBV5-5 with TRBJ2-3, with D possibly being TRBD2 (6 bases). The CDR3 spans 16 residues. Germline CDR1 is SGHKS and CDR2 is YYEKEE (reference sequence). Deletions cut 2 bases from V and 2 bases from J, with 15 bases between. The CDR3 DNA reads TGTGCCAGCAGCTTTGCGGACTACGAGGTCACAGATACGCAGTATTTT. Its protein product is CASSFADYEVTDTQYF. Looking up the rest from reference TRBV5-5 and TRBJ2-3 gives the full variable domain: DAGVTQSPTHLIKTRGQQVTLRCSPISGHKSVSWYQQVLGQGPQFIFQYYEKEERGRGNFPDRFSARQFPNYSSELNVNALLLGDSALYLCASSFADYEVTDTQYFGPGTRLTVL.

The chain links TRBV7-9 to TRBJ2-3; the match to TRBD2 covers 7 bases. The CDR3 runs to 17 residues. The J segment lost 0 bases and the V segment lost 3 bases, leaving 9 bases of the junction unmatched. CDR1 is SEHNR and CDR2 is FQNEAQ in the germline V gene (reference sequence). CDR3: CASSFLMGGASTDTQYF. CDR3 nucleotide sequence: TGTGCCAGCAGCTTCCTTATGGGAGGGGCTAGCACAGATACGCAGTATTTT.

This rearrangement joins TRBV4-3 to TRBJ2-3; 10 bases are a match to TRBD2. Per the germline V gene, CDR1 is LGHNA and CDR2 is YSLEER. The CDR3 runs to 17 residues. Germline trimming cut 0 bases from V and 1 base from J; bases unmatched to any gene: 4. CDR3 region: CASSQDIGTSGTDTQYF. The CDR3 DNA reads TGCGCCAGCAGCCAAGATATTGGGACTAGCGGCACAGATACGCAGTATTTT.

The gene calls are TRBV25-1 and TRBJ2-2; the D gene is possibly TRBD1 (6 bases). Germline V gives CDR1 MGHDK, CDR2 SYGVNS. CDR3 length equals 15 residues. V shed 3 bases and J shed 3 bases, with 11 bases lying between them. DNA for the CDR3: TGTGCCAGCAGTGAGCAGGGGTTAGACACCGGGGAGCTGTTTTTT. It translates to CASSEQGLDTGELFF.

The chain carries TRBV25-1 and TRBJ2-1; 9 bases match TRBD2. Germline CDR1 MGHDK, CDR2 SYGVNS. The junction had 10 bases not matched to a gene; V was cut back by 5 bases and J by 5 bases. This CDR3 region has 16 residues. The CDR3 protein is CASSSSSGGLNNEQFF. As DNA, the CDR3 is TGTGCCAGCAGTTCCAGCAGCGGGGGGCTTAACAATGAGCAGTTCTTC. Full variable domain (outside the CDR3, taken from reference TRBV25-1 and TRBJ2-1): EADIYQTPRYLVIGTGKKITLECSQTMGHDKMYWYQQDPGMELHLIHYSYGVNSTEKGDLSSESTVSRIRTEHFPLTLESARPSHTSQYLCASSSSSGGLNNEQFFGPGTRLTVL.

J is TRBJ2-5 and V is TRBV6-1, with 7 positions matching TRBD1. Germline CDR1 is MNHNS and CDR2 is SASEGT. This CDR3 has 14 residues. V was clipped by 7 bases and J by 5 bases; unmatched bases: 10. This chain's CDR3 is CASTPQGLRETQYF. The CDR3 nucleotides read TGTGCCAGCACGCCACAGGGGCTTCGGGAGACCCAGTACTTC.